This T cell receptor beta chain is drawn from a study of blood T cell repertoires in COVID-19. Across the whole study: From the United States, Italy and Spain came samples of acute and convalescent COVID-19. In each case, the material was cDNA or gDNA derived from T cells, B-cell-depleted T cells, or PBMCs.

Original handling: Estimates of nucleated cell counts were drawn from the amplification of reference gene primers. Clones were sequenced by immunoSEQ multiplex PCR, and TCRdb holds only the in-frame ones, with some missing. V and J calls and clone size are copied from that table; D and trimming were computed from the DNA. The sample records fewer than 60,000 clones, around 90% being singletons. Germline V lookup: CDR1 MNHNY, CDR2 SVGAGI (reference sequence). V shed 7 bases and J shed 3 bases, with 11 bases lying between them. This CDR3 has 13 amino acids. The chain employs TRBV6-6 and TRBJ2-3; D is ambiguous. The TCR was taken from a human donor with active COVID-19. The donor label of this sample is uncertain. Sequencing input: peripheral blood. In nucleotides, the CDR3 is TGTGCCAGCACCCTACCCGGGACAGATACGCAGTATTTT. Translating gives CASTLPGTDTQYF.